This T cell receptor (beta chain) was profiled in a study of blood T cell repertoires in COVID-19 (dated by TCRdb to about 2020). A note on the overall study: Samples covering the acute and convalescent phases of COVID-19 were provided by collaborators in the United States, Italy and Spain. The prospective study material was composed of cDNA or gDNA derived from T cells, B-cell-depleted T cells, or PBMCs. The sample metadata nearly always contained a de-identified subject ID, COVID-19 status, age in years and sex. The samples were drawn from two sources: the first 160 participants of the ongoing ImmuneRACE study, and 1,000 to 1,500 subjects contributed by 6 global collaborators. Subjects who had been exposed to COVID-19, were actively infected with it, or had recovered from it provided the deeply sampled blood TCRbeta repertoires that made up the dataset. Where available, HLA class I and class II types were obtained from metadata supplied by the sample provider rather than from assay-based typing. The repertoires were released in a freely available public database intended as a resource for research on the immune response to SARS-CoV-2.

This clone came up once. Its antigen has not been determined. It has no much larger one-base neighbor in the sample; base qualities were not kept. CDR1 and CDR2 are drawn from the germline V gene: SGHTA, FQGNSA. From cysteine to phenylalanine, the CDR3 is 16 amino acids long. The kept DNA is CDR3 alone, 48 bases in frame from the first base. V lost 2 bases and J lost 9 bases, and the count of bases not matched to a germline gene is 9. What the research found in general, with its limitations: Clinical and demographic metadata were provided uncurated, with the amount varying by source and participant.

TCRbeta CDR3 regions were amplified from genomic DNA using the immunoSEQ Assay, a bias-controlled multiplex PCR. Processing in the source paper ran as follows. Nucleated cell counts per sample were estimated from amplification of reference gene primers within the assay. Sequence reads were collapsed and filtered to measure the absolute abundance of every unique TCRbeta CDR3 rearrangement. For each sample, productive Simpson clonality was calculated as the square root of Simpson's diversity index across productive rearrangements. Not all clones reach the TCRdb copy of this immuneACCESS table, which keeps in-frame sequences only. Checked studies attribute under half of the gap to unresolved V genes and leave the rest unexplained. V, J and clone size are those of that table, while D and trimming were read from the DNA. In this sample the table shows around 180,000 clones, 80% to 85% of which occur a single time. The ten biggest clones cover about 4.8% of the sample.

Each collaborating institution followed its own protocols to collect whole blood in K2EDTA tubes. For TCRbeta analysis, collaborator samples were shipped as frozen whole blood, as isolated PBMCs, or as DNA extracted from either sample type. The TCR originated in a woman in her 30s with acute or convalescent COVID-19. The sample consisted of peripheral blood. The chain is assembled from TRBV7-2 and TRBJ2-1, and TRBD1 aligns with 11 junction nucleotides. The DNA sequence follows: TGTGCCAGCAGCTTAACAACCCGGACAGGGGGCGGTGAGCAGTTCTTC. This yields the protein CASSLTTRTGGGEQFF. Extended through the reference TRBV7-2 and TRBJ2-1 proteins, this CDR3 yields the full variable domain: GAGVSQSPSNKVTEKGKDVELRCDPISGHTALYWYRQSLGQGLEFLIYFQGNSAPDKSGLPSDRFSAERTGGSVSTLTIQRTQQEDSAVYLCASSLTTRTGGGEQFFGPGTRLTVL.